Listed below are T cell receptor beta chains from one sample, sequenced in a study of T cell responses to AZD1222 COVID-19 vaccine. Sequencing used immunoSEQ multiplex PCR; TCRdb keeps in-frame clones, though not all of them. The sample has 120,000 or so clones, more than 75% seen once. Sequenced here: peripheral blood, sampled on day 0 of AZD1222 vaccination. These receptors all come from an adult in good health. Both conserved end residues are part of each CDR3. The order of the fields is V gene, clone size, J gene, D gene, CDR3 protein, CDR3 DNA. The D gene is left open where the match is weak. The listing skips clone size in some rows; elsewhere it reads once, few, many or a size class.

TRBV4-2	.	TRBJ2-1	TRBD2	CASSRGTSGGPDEQFF	TGTGCCAGCAGCCGCGGGACTAGCGGGGGGCCCGATGAGCAGTTCTTC
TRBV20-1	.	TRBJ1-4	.	CSARGKEKLFF	TGCAGTGCTAGAGGGAAGGAAAAACTGTTTTTT
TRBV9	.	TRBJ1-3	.	CASSVTGTSGNTIYF	TGTGCCAGCAGCGTAACAGGAACGTCTGGAAACACCATATATTTT
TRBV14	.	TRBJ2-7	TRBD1	CASRRTGDKTYEQYF	TGTGCCAGCAGGAGAACAGGGGACAAAACCTACGAGCAGTACTTC
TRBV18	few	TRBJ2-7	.	CASSSHKKSYEQYF	TGTGCCAGCTCATCGCATAAGAAATCCTACGAGCAGTACTTC
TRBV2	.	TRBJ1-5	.	CASNLLGRGSNQPQHF	TGTGCCAGCAATCTCCTGGGACGAGGGAGCAATCAGCCCCAGCATTTT
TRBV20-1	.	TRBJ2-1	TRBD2	CSASPSRSRTSGGLNEQFF	TGCAGTGCTAGTCCTAGTCGATCGCGGACTAGCGGGGGGCTTAACGAGCAGTTCTTC
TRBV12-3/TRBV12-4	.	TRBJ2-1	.	CASSFGVGGNQFF	TGTGCCAGCAGTTTCGGGGTGGGGGGAAACCAGTTCTTC
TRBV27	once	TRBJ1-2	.	CASSPKVSGGYTF	TGTGCCAGCAGCCCAAAGGTCTCCGGGGGCTACACCTTC
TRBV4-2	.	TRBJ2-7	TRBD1	CASSQARQGYEQYF	TGTGCCAGCAGCCAAGCCCGACAGGGCTACGAGCAGTACTTC
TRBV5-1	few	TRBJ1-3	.	CASSNIAGGGRGNTIYF	TGCGCCAGCAGCAATATTGCTGGAGGGGGGCGCGGAAACACCATATATTTT
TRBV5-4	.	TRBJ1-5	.	CASSLDGYQPQHF	TGTGCCAGCAGCTTGGACGGGTATCAGCCCCAGCATTTT
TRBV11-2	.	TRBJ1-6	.	CASSFGGNSPLHF	TGTGCCAGCAGCTTTGGGGGGAATTCACCCCTCCACTTT
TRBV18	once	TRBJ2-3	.	CASSLLAGRDTQYF	TGTGCCAGCTCTCTTCTAGCCGGGCGAGATACGCAGTATTTT
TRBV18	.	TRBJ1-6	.	CASSHGQLNSPLHF	TGTGCCAGCTCACATGGACAGTTGAATTCACCCCTCCACTTT
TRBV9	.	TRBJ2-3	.	CASRRTSTDTQYF	TGTGCCAGCCGTCGGACTAGCACAGATACGCAGTATTTT
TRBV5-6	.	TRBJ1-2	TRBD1	CASSQGTGGGDGYTF	TGTGCCAGCAGCCAAGGGACAGGGGGAGGTGATGGCTACACCTTC
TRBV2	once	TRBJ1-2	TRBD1	CASSRQGDYGYTF	TGTGCCAGCAGCCGACAGGGAGACTATGGCTACACCTTC
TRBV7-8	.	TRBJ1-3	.	CAWGGTSGNTIYF	TGTGCCTGGGGGGGAACCTCTGGAAACACCATATATTTT
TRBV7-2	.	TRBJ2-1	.	CASSFKSVSSYNEQFF	TGTGCCAGCAGCTTCAAAAGCGTTTCCTCCTACAATGAGCAGTTCTTC
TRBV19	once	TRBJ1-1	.	CASTGKLMNTEAFF	TGTGCCAGCACAGGGAAACTTATGAACACTGAAGCTTTCTTT
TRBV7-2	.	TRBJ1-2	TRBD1	CASSWDRGYGYTF	TGTGCCAGCAGTTGGGACAGGGGCTATGGCTACACCTTC
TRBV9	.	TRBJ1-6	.	CASSVERLGSPLHF	TGTGCCAGCAGCGTAGAGCGGTTGGGTTCACCCCTCCACTTT
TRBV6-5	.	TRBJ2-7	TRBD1	CASSYGQGAYEQYF	TGTGCCAGCAGTTACGGACAGGGGGCCTACGAGCAGTACTTC
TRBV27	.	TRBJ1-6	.	CASSLKRSGAPRIGNSPLHF	TGTGCCAGCAGTTTAAAAAGGTCAGGGGCGCCCCGGATCGGGAATTCACCCCTCCACTTT
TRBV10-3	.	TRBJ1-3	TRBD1	CAISEPMGTGASGNTIYF	TGTGCCATCAGTGAGCCGATGGGGACAGGGGCCTCTGGAAACACCATATATTTT
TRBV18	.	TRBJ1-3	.	CASSPPLLTGGNTIYF	TGTGCCAGCTCACCACCGCTTTTAACGGGAGGAAACACCATATATTTT
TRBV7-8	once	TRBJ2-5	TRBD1	CASSLRTGGGPETQYF	TGTGCCAGCAGCTTACGGACAGGGGGGGGACCCGAGACCCAGTACTTC
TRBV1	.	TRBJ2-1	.	CTSSQESPGQGACNEQFF	TGCACCAGCAGCCAAGAGTCGCCGGGACAGGGGGCCTGCAATGAGCAGTTCTTC
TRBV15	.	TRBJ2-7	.	CATSRDRGAWNEQYF	TGTGCCACCAGCAGAGATCGGGGGGCGTGGAACGAGCAGTACTTC
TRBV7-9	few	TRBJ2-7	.	CASSPGQSSYEQYF	TGTGCCAGCAGCCCGGGCCAGAGCTCCTACGAGCAGTACTTC
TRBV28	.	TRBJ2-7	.	CASKGNEQYF	TGTGCCAGCAAGGGGAACGAGCAGTACTTC
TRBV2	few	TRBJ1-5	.	CASGYKSNQPQHF	TGTGCCAGCGGGTACAAGAGCAATCAGCCCCAGCATTTT
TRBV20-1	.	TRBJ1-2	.	CSARAEGYTF	TGCAGTGCTAGGGCTGAAGGCTACACCTTC
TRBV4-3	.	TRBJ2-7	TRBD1	CASSQVPPGQGTHEQYF	TGCGCCAGCAGCCAAGTCCCGCCGGGACAGGGGACCCACGAGCAGTACTTC
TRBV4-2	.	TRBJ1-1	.	CASSQDPSETEAFF	TGTGCCAGCAGCCAAGACCCGTCGGAGACTGAAGCTTTCTTT
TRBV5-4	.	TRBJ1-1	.	CASSLDTWNTEAFF	TGTGCCAGCAGCTTGGACACCTGGAACACTGAAGCTTTCTTT
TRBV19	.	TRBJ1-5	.	CASSNFVGGSGYQPQHF	TGTGCCAGTAGTAATTTTGTGGGGGGCTCGGGTTATCAGCCCCAGCATTTT
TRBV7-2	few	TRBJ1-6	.	CASSIGFMGSPLHF	TGTGCCAGCAGCATAGGGTTTATGGGTTCACCCCTCCACTTT
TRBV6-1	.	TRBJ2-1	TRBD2	CASRGLAGNNNEQFF	TGTGCCAGCAGGGGACTAGCGGGGAATAACAATGAGCAGTTCTTC
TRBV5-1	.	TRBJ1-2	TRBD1	CASSLEGAQTTF	TGCGCCAGCAGCTTGGAGGGGGCGCAAACGACCTTC
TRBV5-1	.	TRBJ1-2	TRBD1	CASSPSLGQNYGYTF	TGCGCCAGCAGCCCCAGCCTGGGACAGAACTATGGCTACACCTTC
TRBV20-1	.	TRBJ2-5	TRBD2	CSASGGGAQTQYF	TGCAGTGCTAGTGGCGGGGGGGCCCAGACCCAGTACTTC
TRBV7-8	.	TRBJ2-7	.	CASSLGGPPVRMGSYEQYF	TGTGCCAGCAGCTTAGGCGGGCCGCCGGTCCGAATGGGCTCCTACGAGCAGTACTTC
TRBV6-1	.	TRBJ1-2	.	CASSEANEGLF	TGTGCCAGCAGTGAAGCAAACGAGGGACTCTTC
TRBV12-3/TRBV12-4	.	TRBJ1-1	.	CASRSGPNTEAFF	TGTGCCAGCAGATCGGGGCCAAACACTGAAGCTTTCTTT
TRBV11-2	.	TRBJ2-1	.	CASSLERGIYNEQFF	TGTGCCAGCAGCTTAGAACGAGGGATATACAATGAGCAGTTCTTC
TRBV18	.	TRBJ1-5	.	CASSPTGGLNQPQHF	TGTGCCAGCTCACCAACGGGGGGCCTAAATCAGCCCCAGCATTTT
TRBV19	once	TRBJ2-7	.	CASSSDYEQYF	TGTGCCAGCTCCTCTGACTACGAGCAGTACTTC